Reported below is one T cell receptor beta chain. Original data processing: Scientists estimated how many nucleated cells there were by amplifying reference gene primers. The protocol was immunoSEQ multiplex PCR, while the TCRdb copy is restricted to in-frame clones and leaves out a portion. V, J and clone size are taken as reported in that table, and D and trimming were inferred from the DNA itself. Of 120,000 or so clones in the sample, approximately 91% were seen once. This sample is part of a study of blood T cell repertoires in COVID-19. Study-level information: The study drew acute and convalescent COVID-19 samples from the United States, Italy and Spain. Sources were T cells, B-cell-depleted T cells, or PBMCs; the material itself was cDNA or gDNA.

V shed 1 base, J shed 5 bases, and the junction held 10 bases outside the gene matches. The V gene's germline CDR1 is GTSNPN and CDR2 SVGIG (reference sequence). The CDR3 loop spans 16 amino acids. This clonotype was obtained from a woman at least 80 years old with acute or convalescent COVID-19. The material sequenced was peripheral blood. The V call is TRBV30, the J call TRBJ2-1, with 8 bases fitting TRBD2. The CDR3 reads CAWSAPTSVQDNEQFF. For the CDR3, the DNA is TGTGCCTGGAGTGCTCCGACTAGCGTCCAGGACAATGAGCAGTTCTTC. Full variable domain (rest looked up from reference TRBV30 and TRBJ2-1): SQTIHQWPATLVQPVGSPLSLECTVEGTSNPNLYWYRQAAGRGLQLLFYSVGIGQISSEVPQNLSASRPQDRQFILSSKKLLLSDSGFYLCAWSAPTSVQDNEQFFGPGTRLTVL.